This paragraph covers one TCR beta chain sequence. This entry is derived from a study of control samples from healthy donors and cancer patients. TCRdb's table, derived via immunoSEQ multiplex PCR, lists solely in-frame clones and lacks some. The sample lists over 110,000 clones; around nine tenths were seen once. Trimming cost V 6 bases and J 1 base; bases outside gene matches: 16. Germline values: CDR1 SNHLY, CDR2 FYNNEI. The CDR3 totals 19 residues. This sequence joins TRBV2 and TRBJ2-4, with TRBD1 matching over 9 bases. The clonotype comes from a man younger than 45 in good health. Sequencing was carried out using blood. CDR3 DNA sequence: TGTGCCAGCAGGACCGGGACAGGGTCCCTACCCGCGGCCAAAAACATTCAGTACTTC. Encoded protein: CASRTGTGSLPAAKNIQYF.